Detailed here is one TCR beta chain. Libraries were prepared by immunoSEQ multiplex PCR; TCRdb keeps only in-frame clonotypes and omits some of them. The table records fewer than 90,000 clones, approximately 90% of them present only once. This specimen comes from a study of technical replicates of blood from several donors. J gave up 3 bases and V 7 bases, and 7 bases lay outside the gene matches. There are 14 residues in the CDR3. Germline V lookup: CDR1 MNHNS, CDR2 SASEGT. The TCR originated in a human donor in good health. The sequencing sample was made of T cells isolated from PBMCs. The chain joins TRBV6-1 to TRBJ2-7; 9 bases are a match to TRBD2. The CDR3 is CASTVRLAVYEQYF. CDR3 in DNA: TGTGCCAGCACCGTTCGACTAGCGGTCTACGAGCAGTACTTC.